These T cell receptor beta chains were read from a single sample in a study of radiotherapy plus CTLA-4 blockade in lung cancer. Repertoires were generated with immunoSEQ multiplex PCR, while TCRdb's copy carries only in-frame clones and drops some. The sample includes tens of thousands of clones, about 76% of them seen just once. The starting material was peripheral blood, obtained from a patient treated with radiotherapy plus ipilimumab. These receptors were obtained from a human donor with non-small cell lung cancer whose response to radiotherapy plus ipilimumab could not be evaluated. The conserved cysteine and the conserved F or W are not part of the CDR3 here.

>TRBV6-1|TRBJ1-3
AGREETNTIY
>TRBV7-2|TRBJ1-5
ASSTQGQGIGQPQH
>TRBV9|TRBJ1-2
ASSVGDTNYGYT
>TRBV6-4|TRBJ2-5
ASSETSGQETQY
>TRBV11-2|TRBJ1-6
ASSQVRGNNSPLH
>TRBV5-1|TRBJ1-4
ASSLDWAREKLF
>TRBV28|TRBJ2-7
ASSRLGGPGY
>TRBV9|TRBJ2-5
ASSRGQETQY
>TRBV19|TRBJ2-4
ASSVTGGLGNIQY
>TRBV14|TRBJ1-2
ASSTGQNLYGYT
>TRBV12-1|TRBJ1-1
ASSTPRTNMNTEAF
>TRBV16|TRBJ1-1
ASSVRQGESEAF
>TRBV6-1|TRBJ1-1
ASSLAEWNTEAF
>TRBV6-6|TRBJ1-2
ASSYEDRSGYT
>TRBV6-5|TRBJ2-1
ASSSPGTSIYNEQF
>TRBV7-2|TRBJ2-1
ASSVSYNEQF
>TRBV4-3|NA
ASSQDGNRGSEQY
>TRBV19|TRBJ1-2
ASSIAGAARGYT
>TRBV28|TRBJ2-2
GLSSGQNTGELF
>TRBV5-1|TRBJ2-1
ASSPGLANEQF
>TRBV7-2|TRBJ1-4
ASSLIPPGQGGRDEKLF
>TRBV7-9|TRBJ2-5
ASSLGLAGGGETQY
>TRBV19|TRBJ1-5
ASSWDRGQPQH
>TRBV7-3|TRBJ2-3
ASSSTPGTADTQY
>TRBV7-3|TRBJ2-1
ASSRTSGRGNEQF
>TRBV7-9|TRBJ2-6
ASSLGGGRSSGANVLT
>TRBV5-6|TRBJ1-6
ASYRGFGSSPLH
>TRBV6-1|TRBJ2-1
ASSEPWDRGRNEQF
>TRBV7-9|TRBJ1-4
ASSPGQGANEKLF
>TRBV11-3|TRBJ2-2
ASSFHRNTGELF
>TRBV29-1|TRBJ1-5
SVEGNGGYSNQPQH
>TRBV5-1|TRBJ1-1
ASSPRRANTEAF
>TRBV7-2|TRBJ1-6
ASSPQHNRGTYNSPLH
>TRBV28|TRBJ2-7
ASRDRVDEQY
>TRBV5-1|TRBJ2-3
ASSLLAEYTDTQY
>TRBV5-4|TRBJ2-3
ASSDERGASNTQY
>TRBV14|TRBJ2-5
ASSARTQETQY
>TRBV29-1|TRBJ1-1
STRGGSNTEAF
>TRBV6-5|TRBJ2-3
ASSHSGGRAPDTQY
>TRBV5-6|TRBJ1-2
ASSLDSYYGYT
>TRBV5-1|TRBJ2-5
ASRAGQGSETQY
>TRBV5-1|TRBJ2-1
ASSSDGSSYNEQF